Below are 25 T cell receptor beta chains sequenced from a single sample in a study of cytomegalovirus exposure and HLA in healthy donors. 60 Vbeta and 13 Jbeta primers were used in PCR. Assay: immunoSEQ multiplex PCR; the TCRdb copy retains only in-frame clones and omits some. The sample shows under 100,000 clones, around 77% of them seen only once. What was sequenced was PBMCs. The source of these receptors is a boy aged 10-17 years in good health and CMV-seronegative.

The genes are TRBV5-1 and TRBJ2-1; 7 bases fit TRBD1. This CDR3 comprises 14 residues. The germline CDR1 and CDR2 sequences are SGHRS and YFSETQ. V was pared by 1 base and J by 7 bases, with 5 bases of the junction left unmatched. The chain's CDR3 is CASSLLRGKNEQFF. The CDR3 DNA is TGCGCCAGCAGCTTGCTCAGGGGGAAGAATGAGCAGTTCTTC.

The chain joins TRBV18 to TRBJ1-5; no reliable D call. Germline CDR1 KGHSH, CDR2 LQKENI. V gave up 6 bases and J gave up 0 bases, with 12 bases separating them. The CDR3 runs to 15 residues. DNA for the CDR3: TGTGCCAGCTCGCCGGACTGGAGTAGCAATCAGCCCCAGCATTTT. Encoded protein: CASSPDWSSNQPQHF.

The chain couples TRBV28 to TRBJ1-2; possibly TRBD1 for D (6 bases). The CDR3 is 13 amino acids. Trimming took off 3 bases at V and 5 bases at J, with 10 bases between the two ends. Germline-derived CDR1 and CDR2 are MDHEN and SYDVKM. The CDR3 region is CASSLRQGYGYTF. Written as DNA, the CDR3 is TGTGCCAGCAGTTTGCGGCAGGGGTATGGCTACACCTTC.

The genes are TRBV7-2 and TRBJ1-5; possible D gene TRBD1, 5 bases. CDR3 length: 14 amino acids. The germline V gene encodes CDR1 SGHTA and CDR2 FQGNSA. V was clipped by 3 bases and J by 4 bases, with 10 bases between them. The CDR3 here is CASSFSGANQPQHF. The CDR3 DNA reads as TGTGCCAGCAGCTTCTCTGGGGCGAATCAGCCCCAGCATTTT.

The chain recombines TRBV19 with TRBJ1-5; D call uncertain. Between the trimmed V and J ends, which lost 9 bases and 1 base, there was a span of 13 bases. The V gene's germline CDR1 is LNHDA and CDR2 SQIVND (reference sequence). The length of the CDR3 is 14 residues. The CDR3 reads CASKSEPSNQPQHF. DNA of the CDR3: TGTGCCAGCAAAAGCGAGCCGAGCAATCAGCCCCAGCATTTT.

The gene calls are TRBV5-1 and TRBJ1-1; D ambiguous. CDR3 size: 14 residues. The V gene lost 4 bases and the J gene lost 4 bases, with 14 bases spanning the gap. Germline CDR1 SGHRS, CDR2 YFSETQ. This CDR3 reads CASSRGEAGTEAFF. CDR3 DNA: TGCGCCAGCAGCCGCGGGGAAGCAGGCACTGAAGCTTTCTTT.

For the CDR3, the DNA is TGTGCCAGCAGCCCCCCACAGAATGAGCAGTTCTTC. It yields the protein CASSPPQNEQFF. The chain is built from TRBV6-6 and TRBJ2-1; no definite D call. V was cut by 6 bases and J by 7 bases, with 10 bases left in between. Germline V gene data show CDR1 as MNHNY and CDR2 as SVGAGI (reference sequence). The CDR3 covers 12 residues.

Of note for this clone: The sample contains more than one DNA sequence encoding this CDR3. The chain employs TRBV29-1 and TRBJ1-6; no clear D. Germline V gene lookup returns CDR1 SQVTM and CDR2 ANQGSEA. The CDR3 sequence is 12 residues long. V was cut by 3 bases and J by 9 bases, with 9 bases left in between. The CDR3 spells CSVEASASPLHF. The CDR3 region has the DNA TGCAGCGTTGAGGCCAGTGCTTCACCCCTCCACTTT.

This rearrangement joins TRBV7-9 to TRBJ2-1, with a possible D match to TRBD1 (6 bases). This CDR3 has 16 amino acids. V was clipped by 6 bases and J by 6 bases, with 21 bases between them. Germline V CDR1 and CDR2: SEHNR, FQNEAQ (reference sequence). The CDR3 DNA sequence: TGTGCCAGCAGTTTGCCGGCAGGGACATCCCTCAATGAGCAGTTCTTC. Protein sequence: CASSLPAGTSLNEQFF.

The CDR3 loop is CASSSGSNQPQHF. DNA of the CDR3: TGTGCCAGCAGTTCAGGGAGCAATCAGCCCCAGCATTTT. V is TRBV6-5 and J is TRBJ1-5, with D possibly being TRBD1 (5 bases). The CDR3 extends over 13 amino acids. The V end was cut by 4 bases, the J end by 1 base, with 5 bases between. CDR1 MNHEY and CDR2 SVGAGI come from the germline V gene.

This chain uses TRBV30 with TRBJ2-5, with a weak D call TRBD2 (5 bases). There are 14 residues in the CDR3. CDR1 and CDR2 from the germline V gene are GTSNPN and SVGIG (reference sequence). Trimming removed 4 bases at V and 0 bases at J, with 12 bases between. CDR3 amino acids: CAWNSETNQETQYF. CDR3 in DNA: TGTGCCTGGAATAGCGAGACAAACCAAGAGACCCAGTACTTC.

V usage is TRBV4-3 and J usage is TRBJ2-1, with D perhaps matching TRBD1 (6 bases). Looked up from germline, CDR1 is LGHNA and CDR2 is YSLEER. The germline V and J ends were trimmed by 3 bases and 0 bases, with 15 bases remaining between them. The CDR3 is 17 amino acids. CDR3 region: CASSHAGQHSSYNEQFF. Here the CDR3 DNA reads TGCGCCAGCAGCCACGCCGGACAGCATAGCTCCTACAATGAGCAGTTCTTC.

This chain connects TRBV29-1 to TRBJ1-1; 8 bases are a match to TRBD1. CDR1 SQVTM and CDR2 ANQGSEA come from the germline V gene. The CDR3 covers 14 residues. The ends lost 6 bases at V and 3 bases at J; junction bases unmatched: 9. CDR3: CSVGTGGWDTEAFF. The CDR3 DNA reads TGCAGCGTCGGGACAGGCGGATGGGACACTGAAGCTTTCTTT.

This clone showed up just a few times. CDR3 coding DNA: TGCGCCAGCAGCCAAGATTTCAGGAACTATGGCTACACCTTC. The encoded protein is CASSQDFRNYGYTF. The genes are TRBV4-3 and TRBJ1-2; D gene unclear. V lost 0 bases, J lost 2 bases, and 7 bases lay in between. This CDR3 comprises 14 residues. CDR1 and CDR2 from the germline V gene are LGHNA and YSLEER.

This chain links TRBV6-5 with TRBJ2-1; D gene unclear. CDR3 length equals 11 residues. Trimming cost V 7 bases and J 4 bases, with 5 bases left between them. Germline values: CDR1 MNHEY, CDR2 SVGAGI. Here the CDR3 DNA reads TGTGCCAGCACACAGTACAATGAGCAGTTCTTC. Protein: CASTQYNEQFF.

In its sample, this clone was seen a few times. The CDR3 bases are TGTGCCAGCAGCCCCAGACAGGGGTCGAACACTGAAGCTTTCTTT. Translating gives CASSPRQGSNTEAFF. The chain employs TRBV7-9 and TRBJ1-1; TRBD1 aligns across 8 bases. Looked up from germline, CDR1 is SEHNR and CDR2 is FQNEAQ (reference sequence). The length of the CDR3 is 15 residues. V trimming: 5 bases; J trimming: 1 base; junction bases outside the gene matches: 6.

The chain joins TRBV2 to TRBJ2-2, with D possibly being TRBD1 (6 bases). Germline-derived CDR1 and CDR2 are SNHLY and FYNNEI. The CDR3 totals 13 residues. V lost 6 bases to trimming and J lost 9 bases, with 14 bases between them. Here the CDR3 DNA reads TGTGCCAGCAGGGATACAGGGATCAGGGAGCTGTTTTTT. This codes for CASRDTGIRELFF.

The rearrangement links TRBV30 to TRBJ1-5, with D perhaps TRBD1 (5 bases). The V and J ends lost 1 base and 9 bases respectively, with 19 bases between them. CDR3 size: 15 residues. Germline V gives CDR1 GTSNPN, CDR2 SVGIG (reference sequence). The CDR3, as DNA: TGTGCCTGGAGTGACCCCGGGGGGGATATAACGCCCCAGCATTTT. Its translation: CAWSDPGGDITPQHF.

This clone was counted between two and nine times. The chain joins TRBV7-2 to TRBJ1-3, with D maybe TRBD1 (5 bases). This CDR3 is 13 amino acids long. Trimming left V 3 bases short and J 4 bases short, with 7 bases between. The germline CDR1 and CDR2 sequences are SGHTA and FQGNSA. For the CDR3, the DNA is TGTGCCAGCAGCTTCGACAGAGGAAACACCATATATTTT. Translated, it gives CASSFDRGNTIYF.

The chain has TRBV5-4 and TRBJ2-5, with TRBD1 identical over 9 bases. V lost 0 bases to trimming and J lost 4 bases; unmatched junction nucleotides: 7. The length of the CDR3 is 16 residues. The germline CDR1 and CDR2 sequences are SGHNT and YYREEE (reference sequence). CDR3 sequence reads: CASSLVGTGSGETQYF. For the CDR3, the DNA is TGTGCCAGCAGCTTGGTAGGGACAGGGTCGGGAGAGACCCAGTACTTC.

This clone was observed a handful of times. The chain employs TRBV7-9 and TRBJ1-1; the D gene is possibly TRBD1 (6 bases). Germline CDR1 SEHNR, CDR2 FQNEAQ (reference sequence). The length of the CDR3 is 13 residues. V gave up 5 bases and J gave up 1 base, with 8 bases separating them. Here the CDR3 DNA reads TGTGCCAGCAGCCCACAGGGGAACACTGAAGCTTTCTTT. Protein sequence: CASSPQGNTEAFF. Looking up the rest from reference TRBV7-9 and TRBJ1-1 gives the full variable domain: DTGVSQNPRHKITKRGQNVTFRCDPISEHNRLYWYRQTLGQGPEFLTYFQNEAQLEKSRLLSDRFSAERPKGSFSTLEIQRTEQGDSAMYLCASSPQGNTEAFFGQGTRLTVV.

The rearrangement joins TRBV9 to TRBJ2-2, with TRBD1 as a possible D gene (5 bases). Looked up from germline, CDR1 is SGDLS and CDR2 is YYNGEE. This CDR3 has 12 residues. V was shortened by 5 bases and J by 3 bases, with 5 bases between the two germline ends. For the CDR3, the DNA is TGTGCCAGCAGAGGGGACACCGGGGAGCTGTTTTTT. Its protein product is CASRGDTGELFF.

CDR3 region: CASSLGGPGRSGELFF. The CDR3 bases are TGCGCCAGCAGCTTGGGGGGGCCCGGTCGGTCCGGGGAGCTGTTTTTT. The V and J genes are TRBV5-1 and TRBJ2-2; D perhaps matches TRBD1 (6 bases). Germline V gene sequence: CDR1 SGHRS, CDR2 YFSETQ. V was trimmed by 0 bases and J by 6 bases, leaving 15 bases between them. The CDR3 runs 16 residues. The variable domain in full, with the rest retrieved from reference TRBV5-1 and TRBJ2-2, is KAGVTQTPRYLIKTRGQQVTLSCSPISGHRSVSWYQQTPGQGLQFLFEYFSETQRNKGNFPGRFSGRQFSNSRSEMNVSTLELGDSALYLCASSLGGPGRSGELFFGEGSRLTVL.

This clone was observed a handful of times. This chain joins TRBV19 and TRBJ1-1; TRBD1 matches at 7 bases. The CDR3 extends over 14 amino acids. V trimming: 3 bases; J trimming: 0 bases; junction bases outside the gene matches: 1. Germline CDR1 is LNHDA and CDR2 is SQIVND (reference sequence). The CDR3 here is CASSIGTVNTEAFF. DNA for the CDR3: TGTGCCAGTAGTATTGGGACAGTGAACACTGAAGCTTTCTTT.

The sample holds one count of this clone. The gene calls are TRBV28 and TRBJ1-1; D is unresolved. Trimming shortened V by 5 bases and J by 1 base, and 8 bases separated the two germline ends. This CDR3 is built from 13 residues. Germline CDR1 MDHEN, CDR2 SYDVKM. In nucleotides, the CDR3 is TGTGCCAGCAGTCTCTGGCAGAACACTGAAGCTTTCTTT. Translated, it gives CASSLWQNTEAFF.